The rows below give T cell receptor beta chains drawn from one sample of a study of cytomegalovirus exposure and HLA in healthy donors. The assay was immunoSEQ multiplex PCR, and TCRdb's table has in-frame clones only and misses some. The repertoire holds over 100,000 clones, 85% to 90% seen once, with 1% to 1.5% in the top ten. Sequencing used PBMCs. These receptors came from a woman under 30 in good health and CMV-seronegative. CDR3s include the opening cysteine and the closing phenylalanine or tryptophan. Fields, in order: V gene, J gene, clone size, D gene, CDR3 protein, CDR3 DNA. A D gene is named only where the DNA matches it firmly. Part of the rows lack a size; the others show once, few, many or a class for expanded clones.

v_gene: TRBV6-5
j_gene: TRBJ1-2
abundance: -
d_gene: TRBD1
CDR3aa: CASSYGGQGYTF
CDR3nt: TGTGCCAGCAGTTACGGGGGACAGGGCTACACCTTC

v_gene: TRBV7-8
j_gene: TRBJ2-2
abundance: -
d_gene: -
CDR3aa: CASILNTGELFF
CDR3nt: TGTGCCAGCATTTTAAACACCGGGGAGCTGTTTTTT

v_gene: TRBV6-1
j_gene: TRBJ1-2
abundance: once
d_gene: TRBD1
CDR3aa: CASNIGTANYGYTF
CDR3nt: TGTGCCAGCAACATCGGGACAGCTAACTATGGCTACACCTTC

v_gene: TRBV19
j_gene: TRBJ2-7
abundance: -
d_gene: -
CDR3aa: CASSTNNPGIEQYF
CDR3nt: TGTGCCAGTAGTACAAACAATCCGGGGATCGAGCAGTACTTC

v_gene: TRBV5-1
j_gene: TRBJ1-1
abundance: -
d_gene: TRBD1
CDR3aa: CASSLLRGLNTEAFF
CDR3nt: TGCGCCAGCAGCTTGCTTAGGGGGCTAAACACTGAAGCTTTCTTT

v_gene: TRBV25-1
j_gene: TRBJ1-2
abundance: few
d_gene: TRBD1
CDR3aa: CASSELDRVTGYTF
CDR3nt: TGTGCCAGCAGTGAATTGGACAGGGTCACGGGCTACACCTTC

v_gene: TRBV4-1
j_gene: TRBJ2-7
abundance: -
d_gene: -
CDR3aa: CASSQDYSYEQYF
CDR3nt: TGCGCCAGCAGCCAAGATTACAGCTACGAGCAGTACTTC

v_gene: TRBV10-2
j_gene: TRBJ2-3
abundance: few
d_gene: -
CDR3aa: CASRDRTGSSSDTQYF
CDR3nt: TGCGCCAGCCGAGATCGAACAGGGAGTTCGTCCGATACGCAGTATTTT

v_gene: TRBV5-4
j_gene: TRBJ1-1
abundance: -
d_gene: -
CDR3aa: CASHSRGGDTEAFF
CDR3nt: TGTGCCAGCCATTCGCGAGGGGGAGACACTGAAGCTTTCTTT

v_gene: TRBV7-9
j_gene: TRBJ2-7
abundance: -
d_gene: TRBD1
CDR3aa: CASSLSGTADYEQYF
CDR3nt: TGTGCCAGCAGCTTATCTGGGACAGCGGATTACGAGCAGTACTTC

v_gene: TRBV5-4
j_gene: TRBJ2-3
abundance: -
d_gene: TRBD2
CDR3aa: CASSFRAGGCTDTQYF
CDR3nt: TGTGCCAGCAGCTTTAGGGCGGGGGGATGCACAGATACGCAGTATTTT

v_gene: TRBV19
j_gene: TRBJ1-3
abundance: -
d_gene: -
CDR3aa: CASSIQGGNTIYF
CDR3nt: TGTGCCAGTAGTATACAGGGGGGAAACACCATATATTTT

v_gene: TRBV7-2
j_gene: TRBJ1-1
abundance: -
d_gene: -
CDR3aa: CASSLGSLRRANTEAFF
CDR3nt: TGTGCCAGCAGCTTAGGATCGTTGCGCAGGGCAAACACTGAAGCTTTCTTT

v_gene: TRBV11-2
j_gene: TRBJ2-2
abundance: -
d_gene: -
CDR3aa: CASSLIPGGPGELFF
CDR3nt: TGTGCCAGCAGCTTAATCCCGGGGGGCCCCGGGGAGCTGTTTTTT

v_gene: TRBV12-5
j_gene: TRBJ1-4
abundance: -
d_gene: -
CDR3aa: CASGFSGDSWQEKLFF
CDR3nt: TGTGCTAGTGGATTCTCGGGGGATAGCTGGCAGGAAAAACTGTTTTTT

v_gene: TRBV14
j_gene: TRBJ2-7
abundance: -
d_gene: TRBD1
CDR3aa: CASSHRDRVHEQYF
CDR3nt: TGTGCCAGCAGCCACAGAGACAGGGTCCACGAGCAGTACTTC

v_gene: TRBV28
j_gene: TRBJ2-2
abundance: -
d_gene: TRBD2
CDR3aa: CASSLRGGRTGELFF
CDR3nt: TGTGCCAGCAGTTTACGCGGGGGGCGGACCGGGGAGCTGTTTTTT

v_gene: TRBV14
j_gene: TRBJ2-3
abundance: -
d_gene: -
CDR3aa: CASSPKLQVKAVINTDTQYF
CDR3nt: TGTGCCAGCAGCCCCAAACTTCAGGTAAAAGCGGTTATAAACACAGATACGCAGTATTTT

v_gene: TRBV28
j_gene: TRBJ1-3
abundance: -
d_gene: -
CDR3aa: CASSFLGGGSGNTIYF
CDR3nt: TGTGCCAGCAGTTTTCTGGGAGGGGGGTCTGGAAACACCATATATTTT

v_gene: TRBV7-9
j_gene: TRBJ2-7
abundance: -
d_gene: -
CDR3aa: CASSLVGLEQYF
CDR3nt: TGTGCCAGCAGCTTAGTAGGACTCGAGCAGTACTTC

v_gene: TRBV4-1
j_gene: TRBJ2-1
abundance: -
d_gene: TRBD2
CDR3aa: CASSHGRSSGGVEQFF
CDR3nt: TGCGCCAGCAGCCATGGTCGTTCTAGCGGGGGCGTTGAGCAGTTCTTC

v_gene: TRBV7-2
j_gene: TRBJ2-1
abundance: -
d_gene: TRBD2
CDR3aa: CASSFSGGAIYEQFF
CDR3nt: TGTGCCAGCAGCTTTAGCGGGGGGGCGATCTATGAGCAGTTCTTC

v_gene: TRBV10-1
j_gene: TRBJ2-2
abundance: -
d_gene: -
CDR3aa: CASTGSTGELFF
CDR3nt: TGCGCCAGCACGGGGAGCACCGGGGAGCTGTTTTTT

v_gene: TRBV7-2
j_gene: TRBJ2-2
abundance: -
d_gene: TRBD1
CDR3aa: CASNPGQGVAGELFF
CDR3nt: TGTGCCAGCAACCCGGGACAGGGGGTGGCCGGGGAGCTGTTTTTT

v_gene: TRBV5-6
j_gene: TRBJ1-4
abundance: -
d_gene: -
CDR3aa: CASSLLPTNEKLFF
CDR3nt: TGTGCCAGCAGCTTACTCCCAACTAATGAAAAACTGTTTTTT